Listed below are T cell receptor beta chains from one sample, sequenced in a study of blood T cell repertoires in COVID-19. Sequenced by immunoSEQ multiplex PCR; TCRdb stores in-frame clones only, minus some. The table records over 55,000 clones, approximately 81% of them present only once. The specimen was PBMCs or T cells enriched from blood (not recorded which). These TCRs come from a woman aged 40-49 years with acute COVID-19. Both conserved end residues are trimmed from each CDR3. Some rows mark clone size as missing; the rest say once, few, many or name a class of expanded clone.

size	V	J	CDR3
once	TRBV12-3/TRBV12-4	TRBJ1-5	ASRGEGAQPQH
.	TRBV24-1	TRBJ2-5	ATSYSGGKQETQY
.	TRBV24-1	TRBJ1-1	ATSDRDRGEAF
.	TRBV18	TRBJ2-2	ASSPRRQGADTGELF
.	TRBV19	TRBJ1-4	ASRQGNEKLF
.	TRBV5-1	TRBJ2-7	ASSMDGRASNEQY
.	TRBV28	TRBJ2-7	ASKTQGLAGRFYEQY
.	TRBV7-8	TRBJ1-2	ASSLVRLTPANYGYT
.	TRBV19	TRBJ1-1	ASSIARGAAEAF
once	TRBV24-1	TRBJ2-5	ATSDLESAETQY
.	TRBV19	TRBJ2-1	ARPGQFYNEQF
.	TRBV12-3/TRBV12-4	TRBJ1-2	AISRDRDGYT
.	TRBV5-1	TRBJ2-2	ASSLRPSDRANTGELF
.	TRBV6-6	TRBJ2-1	ASSYTAGGVNNEQF
.	TRBV28	TRBJ2-2	ASSPGPTSGAANTGELF
.	TRBV6-4	TRBJ1-6	ASQADRFNSPLH
.	TRBV18	TRBJ1-1	ASSTGQGNTEAF
.	TRBV7-8	TRBJ1-4	ASSSREKLF
.	TRBV27	TRBJ2-1	ASSLSRGYNEQF
.	TRBV11-3	TRBJ2-1	ASSLGRAYNEQF
.	TRBV28	TRBJ2-7	ASSFGTGVDYEQY
.	TRBV6-5	TRBJ2-3	ASGVSGRVTDTQY
.	TRBV19	TRBJ2-7	ASSIAAGPSYEQY
once	TRBV7-9	TRBJ2-1	ASSLEVAGAEQF
.	TRBV13	TRBJ1-4	ASSFRNEKLF
.	TRBV2	TRBJ2-6	ASSERGTGGANVLT
.	TRBV15	TRBJ1-5	ATSNGLREGNQPQH
.	TRBV7-3	TRBJ1-2	ASSPGLSNYGYT
few	TRBV20-1	TRBJ2-5	SASRLAGGTQY